The next 32 T cell receptor beta chains were all read from a single sample in a study of T cell responses to AZD1222 COVID-19 vaccine. Clones were sequenced by immunoSEQ multiplex PCR, and TCRdb holds only the in-frame ones, with some missing. The sample lists over 130,000 clones; roughly 90% were seen once. The specimen was peripheral blood, collected 28 days after the second AZD1222 dose. Source of these receptors: an adult who received the AZD1222 COVID-19 vaccine.

This clone was seen a handful of times. The chain links TRBV5-4 to TRBJ1-5; the D is unclear. The CDR3 runs to 13 residues. From germline, CDR1 is SGHNT and CDR2 YYREEE (reference sequence). Trimming took 0 bases from V and 5 from J, leaving 6 bases between them. The CDR3 coding sequence is TGTGCCAGCAGCTTGGACCAAGATCAGCCCCAGCATTTT. Amino acids: CASSLDQDQPQHF.

The chain carries TRBV7-9 and TRBJ1-5; unclear D gene. Germline V CDR1 and CDR2: SEHNR, FQNEAQ (reference sequence). The CDR3 sequence is 14 residues long. Trimming stripped 5 bases from V and 4 bases from J, with 12 bases between. The CDR3 is CASSLTGQNQPQHF. Here the CDR3 DNA reads TGTGCCAGCAGCCTTACGGGCCAGAATCAGCCCCAGCATTTT.

The chain recombines TRBV19 with TRBJ1-2; 7 positions match TRBD1. CDR1 and CDR2 from the germline V gene are LNHDA and SQIVND (reference sequence). This CDR3 has 16 amino acids. Trimming removed 6 bases from V and 4 bases from J; junction bases left unmatched: 14. CDR3 DNA sequence: TGTGCCAGTAGCCCGGTGGGGACAGCTTCTTCCTATGGCTACACCTTC. Translating gives CASSPVGTASSYGYTF. The whole variable domain, remainder taken from reference TRBV19 and TRBJ1-2, is DGGITQSPKYLFRKEGQNVTLSCEQNLNHDAMYWYRQDPGQGLRLIYYSQIVNDFQKGDIAEGYSVSREKKESFPLTVTSAQKNPTAFYLCASSPVGTASSYGYTFGSGTRLTVV.

This clone showed up just once. The gene calls are TRBV5-6 and TRBJ1-1; the D gene is possibly TRBD1 (6 bases). V lost 2 bases and J 1 base, leaving 21 bases between the germline ends. CDR3 length: 18 amino acids. Germline V CDR1 and CDR2: SGHDT, YYEEEE. The CDR3 region has the DNA TGTGCCAGCAGCTTCATCCGGGACACTCCTACCAAGAACACTGAAGCTTTCTTT. This encodes CASSFIRDTPTKNTEAFF.

The V and J genes are TRBV3-1 (or the pseudogene TRBV3-2) and TRBJ1-6; weak D call: TRBD1 (5 bases). Germline V gene lookup returns CDR1 LGHDT and CDR2 YNNKEL (reference sequence). Trimming removed 2 bases from V and 7 bases from J, with 12 bases in between. The CDR3 loop spans 15 amino acids. As DNA, the CDR3 is TGTGCCAGCAGCCAAAGGCCCGGGGCCAATTCACCCCTCCACTTT. Translated: CASSQRPGANSPLHF.

The rearrangement uses TRBV27 and TRBJ1-6, with unresolved D. Between the trimmed V and J ends, which lost 2 bases and 10 bases, there was a span of 9 bases. The CDR3 contains 13 residues. CDR1 and CDR2 from the germline V gene are MNHEY and SMNVEV (reference sequence). The CDR3 protein is CASSLRGVSPLHF. CDR3 coding DNA: TGTGCCAGCAGTTTACGGGGTGTCTCACCCCTCCACTTT.

J is TRBJ2-1 and V is TRBV9; 7 nucleotides agree with TRBD1. This CDR3 is built from 14 residues. Germline loops: CDR1 SGDLS, CDR2 YYNGEE. V gave up 0 bases and J gave up 5 bases; unmatched junction bases: 2. The CDR3 bases are TGTGCCAGCAGCGTAGAACAGGGGAACAATGAGCAGTTCTTC. Translating gives CASSVEQGNNEQFF.

The genes are TRBV2 and TRBJ1-4; D is unresolved. Germline V gives CDR1 SNHLY, CDR2 FYNNEI. The ends were cut back, 2 bases at V and 3 bases at J, with 16 bases in the middle. The CDR3 length is 17 residues. The CDR3 protein is CASSEMGSPWANEKLFF. The CDR3 region has the DNA TGTGCCAGCAGTGAAATGGGGTCCCCCTGGGCTAATGAAAAACTGTTTTTT.

This clone was detected only once. V usage is TRBV25-1 and J usage is TRBJ2-2; D ambiguous. Germline CDR1 is MGHDK and CDR2 is SYGVNS. This CDR3 comprises 15 residues. The ends were cut back, 3 bases at V and 0 bases at J, with 8 bases in the middle. CDR3 sequence: CASSDTGSNTGELFF. The DNA of the CDR3 is TGTGCCAGCAGTGATACGGGCTCGAACACCGGGGAGCTGTTTTTT.

This clone appeared a few times. V is TRBV28 and J is TRBJ1-5, with D unclear. The V end was cut by 2 bases, the J end by 8 bases, with 4 bases between. Germline values: CDR1 MDHEN, CDR2 SYDVKM. This CDR3 has 11 amino acids. CDR3 coding DNA: TGTGCCAGCAGTTTAGAGGAGCCCCAGCATTTT. Translating it yields CASSLEEPQHF.

The genes are TRBV5-1 and TRBJ2-7; D possibly corresponds to TRBD1 (7 bases). Per germline, CDR1 SGHRS and CDR2 YFSETQ. Trimming took 0 bases from V and 2 from J, leaving 12 bases between them. CDR3 length: 15 amino acids. The chain's CDR3 is CASSLGGTVAYEQYF. In nucleotides, the CDR3 is TGCGCCAGCAGCTTGGGCGGGACAGTCGCCTACGAGCAGTACTTC.

This chain links TRBV12-3 or TRBV12-4 with TRBJ2-3, with TRBD1 identical over 7 bases. The CDR3 has 12 residues. Trimming took 6 bases from V and 9 from J; bases not matched to a gene: 6. The CDR3 DNA reads as TGTGCCAGCAGCTCGACAGGGCGAACGCAGTATTTT. This encodes CASSSTGRTQYF.

The chain employs TRBV24-1 and TRBJ1-5; D is ambiguous. Trimming pared 4 bases from V and 9 bases from J, leaving 18 bases between. Germline lookup yields CDR1 KGHDR and CDR2 SFDVKD. The CDR3 has 15 residues. The CDR3 bases are TGTGCCACCAGTGACCCCGCCAGCGGGGAAGGGCCCCAGCATTTT. This sequence encodes CATSDPASGEGPQHF.

The V call is TRBV5-8, the J call TRBJ2-7; no definite D call. The CDR3 loop spans 14 amino acids. Germline assignment: CDR1 SGHTS and CDR2 YDEGEE. The V gene lost 0 bases and the J gene lost 6 bases, with 13 bases spanning the gap. The CDR3 DNA follows: TGTGCCAGCAGCTTGGGTTCACTCCGGTCCGAGCAGTACGTC. Translated: CASSLGSLRSEQYV.

This clone was found a few times. For the CDR3, the DNA is TGTGCCAGCTCACCACGGGACTTTAGCACAGATACGCAGTATTTT. Its translation is CASSPRDFSTDTQYF. The chain carries TRBV18 and TRBJ2-3, with D perhaps TRBD2 (6 bases). This CDR3 is built from 15 residues. The germline gives CDR1 KGHSH, CDR2 LQKENI. V shed 1 base and J shed 0 bases, with 8 bases lying between them.

This chain joins TRBV30 and TRBJ1-4; D might be TRBD1 (5 bases). Between the trimmed V and J ends, which lost 0 bases and 5 bases, there was a span of 16 bases. The CDR3 loop spans 16 amino acids. Per germline, CDR1 GTSNPN and CDR2 SVGIG (reference sequence). CDR3 DNA: TGTGCCTGGAGTGTAGGACGGGGACTGGGGAATGAAAAACTGTTTTTT. Residues: CAWSVGRGLGNEKLFF.

This rearrangement joins TRBV10-1 to TRBJ2-3; D perhaps matches TRBD1 (6 bases). The CDR3 extends over 13 amino acids. Trimming cost V 6 bases and J 2 bases, with 9 bases left between them. The germline CDR1 and CDR2 sequences are WNHNN and SYGVQD (reference sequence). The CDR3 DNA reads TGCGCCAGCAGCAGGGGTTACACAGATACGCAGTATTTT. Its translation is CASSRGYTDTQYF.

This clone has more than one count but fewer than ten. The chain carries TRBV10-1 and TRBJ2-7; D remains unclear. The CDR3 sequence is 11 residues long. CDR1 is WNHNN, CDR2 SYGVQD, per germline (reference sequence). V shed 4 bases and J shed 3 bases, with 4 bases lying between them. The CDR3 bases are TGCGCCAGCAGTGCGGGCTACGAGCAGTACTTC. It yields the protein CASSAGYEQYF.

This chain joins TRBV24-1 and TRBJ2-7, with D perhaps TRBD1 (8 bases). Trimming cost V 7 bases and J 1 base, with 16 bases left between them. The CDR3 extends over 15 amino acids. CDR1 is KGHDR, CDR2 SFDVKD, per germline. This chain's CDR3 is CATREGGTGSYEQYF. In DNA form, the CDR3 reads TGTGCCACCAGAGAGGGGGGGACAGGATCCTACGAGCAGTACTTC.

The chain carries TRBV7-8 and TRBJ2-7, with D perhaps TRBD1 (6 bases). V shed 5 bases and J shed 7 bases, with 15 bases lying between them. This CDR3 spans 13 amino acids. CDR1 and CDR2 from the germline V gene are SGHVS and FQNEAQ. The DNA of the CDR3 is TGTGCCAGCAGCCCCATAACAGGGTCGGAGCAGTACTTC. This encodes CASSPITGSEQYF. The full variable domain, rest sourced from reference TRBV7-8 and TRBJ2-7, is GAGVSQSPRYKVAKRGQDVALRCDPISGHVSLFWYQQALGQGPEFLTYFQNEAQLDKSGLPSDRFFAERPEGSVSTLKIQRTQQEDSAVYLCASSPITGSEQYFGPGTRLTVT.

Points on this clone: The sample has other DNA sequences that encode this CDR3 too. The V call is TRBV5-5, the J call TRBJ2-7; no definite D call. Germline V gene lookup returns CDR1 SGHKS and CDR2 YYEKEE (reference sequence). V was shortened by 0 bases and J by 4 bases, with 8 bases between the two germline ends. The CDR3 sequence is 13 residues long. The chain's CDR3 is CASSLESAYEQYF. The CDR3 nucleotides are TGTGCCAGCAGCTTGGAGTCGGCTTACGAGCAGTACTTC. Complete variable domain (other parts from reference TRBV5-5 and TRBJ2-7): DAGVTQSPTHLIKTRGQQVTLRCSPISGHKSVSWYQQVLGQGPQFIFQYYEKEERGRGNFPDRFSARQFPNYSSELNVNALLLGDSALYLCASSLESAYEQYFGPGTRLTVT.

The chain has TRBV6-5 and TRBJ1-2; D is undetermined. CDR1 is MNHEY and CDR2 is SVGAGI in the germline V gene. With 2 bases removed from V and 4 bases from J, the gap between germline ends came to 11 bases. The CDR3 length is 14 residues. The CDR3: CASSYEGGPYGYTF. The CDR3, as DNA: TGTGCCAGCAGTTACGAAGGAGGTCCCTATGGCTACACCTTC.

The gene calls are TRBV27 and TRBJ2-7; no clear D gene. The CDR3 consists of 14 residues. Germline V CDR1 and CDR2: MNHEY, SMNVEV (reference sequence). V lost 5 bases to trimming and J lost 3 bases, with 14 bases between them. CDR3 residues: CASSNPAVFYEQYV. The CDR3 bases are TGTGCCAGCAGTAACCCGGCGGTGTTCTACGAGCAGTACGTC.

The rearrangement links TRBV29-1 to TRBJ2-7; 8 bases match TRBD2. Germline V gene sequence: CDR1 SQVTM, CDR2 ANQGSEA. CDR3 length: 15 residues. V lost 2 bases, J lost 3 bases, and 9 bases stayed unmatched. CDR3 amino acids: CSVEFPGRVSYEQYF. CDR3 nucleotides: TGCAGCGTTGAATTCCCCGGGAGGGTAAGCTACGAGCAGTACTTC.

The chain links TRBV18 to TRBJ2-7; TRBD1 might be the D (7 bases). From germline, CDR1 is KGHSH and CDR2 LQKENI. V lost 5 bases and J lost 3, with 23 bases in between. CDR3 size: 17 residues. This CDR3 is CASSTTTGIGGRYEQYV. Written as DNA, the CDR3 is TGTGCCAGCTCAACTACGACAGGGATCGGGGGTCGCTACGAGCAGTACGTC.

This clone is a singleton in its sample. Here the CDR3 DNA reads TGTGCAAGTCGCTTAGTGTGTAGGGACAGGGGTATCCACGAGCAGTACGTC. It is translated as CASRLVCRDRGIHEQYV. V is TRBV12-2 and J is TRBJ2-7; TRBD1, the table's D call, was not compared with the DNA. TRBV12-2 constitutes a pseudogene. The CDR3 totals 17 residues.

The J gene is TRBJ2-7, the V gene TRBV7-3; possibly TRBD1 for D (5 bases). V lost 5 bases, J lost 6 bases, and 14 bases lay in between. The germline CDR1 and CDR2 sequences are SGHTA and FQGTGA. CDR3 length: 13 residues. The CDR3 DNA reads as TGTGCCAGCAGCCCGGTGGGAAGGGGCGAGCAGTACTTC. It codes for CASSPVGRGEQYF.

The chain carries TRBV25-1 and TRBJ2-1; 11 nucleotides match TRBD1. This CDR3 is built from 13 residues. The V gene end was trimmed by 8 bases and the J gene end by 6 bases; junction bases not matched to a gene: 3. The germline gives CDR1 MGHDK, CDR2 SYGVNS. CDR3 coding DNA: TGTGCCAGCGGACAGGGGGCGCGCAATGAGCAGTTCTTC. Translation: CASGQGARNEQFF.

This clone was counted between two and nine times. The chain links TRBV5-4 to TRBJ2-3; 8 nucleotides line up with TRBD2. Germline V gene sequence: CDR1 SGHNT, CDR2 YYREEE (reference sequence). This CDR3 has 16 amino acids. The ends lost 0 bases at V and 2 bases at J; junction bases unmatched: 5. CDR3 nucleotide sequence: TGTGCCAGCAGCTTGGCACCGGGGGGGATCACAGATACGCAGTATTTT. This sequence encodes CASSLAPGGITDTQYF.

The chain employs TRBV7-9 and TRBJ2-7; D possibly corresponds to TRBD2 (5 bases). Germline values: CDR1 SEHNR, CDR2 FQNEAQ (reference sequence). V was pared by 5 bases and J by 5 bases, with 19 bases between. The CDR3 has 15 amino acids. The chain's CDR3 is CASSPQGGGTNEQYF. CDR3 coding DNA: TGTGCCAGCAGCCCACAAGGAGGAGGTACCAACGAGCAGTACTTC.

This sequence joins TRBV30 and TRBJ1-2, with a weak D call TRBD1 (6 bases). The germline V and J ends were trimmed by 0 bases and 5 bases, with 13 bases remaining between them. Germline values: CDR1 GTSNPN, CDR2 SVGIG (reference sequence). The CDR3 runs to 14 residues. CDR3 DNA: TGTGCCTGGAGTGTCCGAAAAGGGGGTTATGGCTACACCTTC. This codes for CAWSVRKGGYGYTF.

V gene TRBV11-1 combines with J gene TRBJ1-1; D gene unclear. This CDR3 region has 13 residues. The V gene's germline CDR1 is SGHAT and CDR2 FQDESV (reference sequence). The V gene lost 6 bases and the J gene lost 3 bases, with 11 bases spanning the gap. CDR3: CASSHQVHTEAFF. Here the CDR3 DNA reads TGTGCCAGCAGTCACCAGGTTCACACTGAAGCTTTCTTT. Drawing the rest from reference TRBV11-1 and TRBJ1-1, the complete variable domain is EAEVAQSPRYKITEKSQAVAFWCDPISGHATLYWYRQILGQGPELLVQFQDESVVDDSQLPKDRFSAERLKGVDSTLKIQPAELGDSAMYLCASSHQVHTEAFFGQGTRLTVV.